Shown below are 32 T cell receptor beta chains from a single sample sequenced in a study of T-cell memory formation after mild COVID-19. TCRdb redid the calling of the 5' RACE reads with MiXCR, one entry per CDR3 protein. The repertoire holds 400,000 to 500,000 distinct CDR3 sequences, with 15% to 20% as singletons. Specimen: PBMCs or a T cell subset sorted from them (not recorded which). Receptors were obtained from an adult woman who had mild COVID-19 (a few samples of this study predate the infection). Cell type and time point are not known.

The chain employs TRBV7-9 and TRBJ2-3; TRBD2 is a possible D gene (6 bases). Germline-derived CDR1 and CDR2 are SEHNR and FQNEAQ (reference sequence). V was pared by 0 bases and J by 2 bases, with 15 bases between. The CDR3 contains 17 residues. The CDR3, as DNA: TGTGCCAGCAGCTTAGCGCTCGGGGGAGGAGACACAGATACGCAGTATTTT. It yields the protein CASSLALGGGDTDTQYF.

The V gene is TRBV20-1, the J gene TRBJ2-1, with D unresolved. V gave up 4 bases and J gave up 2 bases, with 3 bases separating them. CDR3 length: 11 amino acids. Germline V gene sequence: CDR1 DFQATT, CDR2 SNEGSKA (reference sequence). This CDR3 is CSATPYNEQFF. The CDR3 DNA reads TGCAGTGCTACCCCCTACAATGAGCAGTTCTTC.

This clonotype was found many times. This chain uses TRBV29-1 with TRBJ2-7; the match to TRBD1 covers 10 bases. The V segment lost 7 bases and the J segment 0 bases; nucleotides outside the gene matches: 9. Per the germline V gene, CDR1 is SQVTM and CDR2 is ANQGSEA. This CDR3 spans 15 amino acids. The CDR3 nucleotides are TGCAGCGCCCGGGACAGGGGATCGAGCTCCTACGAGCAGTACTTC. This sequence encodes CSARDRGSSSYEQYF.

This clonotype was seen more than once but under ten times. The gene calls are TRBV5-1 and TRBJ2-2; D gene ambiguous. The CDR3 extends over 15 amino acids. The V gene lost 1 base and the J gene lost 4 bases, with 11 bases spanning the gap. The V gene's germline CDR1 is SGHRS and CDR2 YFSETQ. The CDR3 region has the DNA TGCGCCAGCAGCTTGAGGACGGATGGCACCGGGGAGCTGTTTTTT. Translation: CASSLRTDGTGELFF.

This chain links TRBV30 with TRBJ2-5; no firm D call. The CDR3 covers 14 residues. Germline assignment: CDR1 GTSNPN and CDR2 SVGIG (reference sequence). Trimming cost V 3 bases and J 7 bases, with 18 bases left between them. The CDR3 is CAWSKGPARGTQYF. The CDR3 DNA reads TGTGCCTGGAGCAAAGGGCCAGCGAGAGGGACCCAGTACTTC.

Ten or more counts support this clonotype. The chain recombines TRBV4-3 with TRBJ2-5; weak D call: TRBD1 (5 bases). Trimming shortened V by 3 bases and J by 7 bases, and 12 bases separated the two germline ends. This CDR3 has 13 residues. CDR1 and CDR2 from the germline V gene are LGHNA and YSLEER. CDR3 DNA: TGCGCCAGCAGCCAGCTCTCAAGGGGGACCCAGTACTTC. Residues: CASSQLSRGTQYF.

V is TRBV24-1 and J is TRBJ2-3; D assignment may be TRBD1 or TRBD2 (5 bases each). The CDR3 is made up of 14 amino acids. The germline V and J ends were trimmed by 8 bases and 2 bases, with 13 bases remaining between them. CDR1 is KGHDR and CDR2 is SFDVKD in the germline V gene. CDR3 amino acids: CATMNRDATDTQYF. CDR3 sequence (DNA): TGTGCCACCATGAACCGGGACGCCACAGATACGCAGTATTTT.

This clonotype was detected a few times. This chain uses TRBV5-1 with TRBJ2-3; D could derive from TRBD1 or TRBD2 (5 bases each). V lost 4 bases to trimming and J lost 1 base, with 10 bases between them. The CDR3 is 14 amino acids. Germline-derived CDR1 and CDR2 are SGHRS and YFSETQ. The CDR3 DNA follows: TGCGCCAGCAGCCCTGGGGACCGCACAGATACGCAGTATTTT. Translated, it gives CASSPGDRTDTQYF. The whole variable domain, remainder taken from reference TRBV5-1 and TRBJ2-3, is KAGVTQTPRYLIKTRGQQVTLSCSPISGHRSVSWYQQTPGQGLQFLFEYFSETQRNKGNFPGRFSGRQFSNSRSEMNVSTLELGDSALYLCASSPGDRTDTQYFGPGTRLTVL.

This clonotype was seen only a few times. As DNA, the CDR3 is TGCAGTGCTAAACCGGACGGAGATCAGCCCCAGCATTTT. This translates into CSAKPDGDQPQHF. The rearrangement joins TRBV20-1 to TRBJ1-5; D unclear. CDR3 length equals 13 residues. The germline V gene encodes CDR1 DFQATT and CDR2 SNEGSKA (reference sequence). Trimming left V 4 bases short and J 5 bases short, with 12 bases between.

The chain is built from TRBV6-6 and TRBJ1-4, with D possibly TRBD1 on 6 matching bases. The CDR3 loop spans 16 amino acids. The germline V gene has CDR1 MNHNY and CDR2 SVGAGI (reference sequence). The germline V and J ends were trimmed by 2 bases and 8 bases, with 18 bases remaining between them. CDR3 protein: CASSYRTVGGPEKLFF. CDR3 DNA sequence: TGTGCCAGCAGTTACCGGACAGTAGGGGGACCGGAAAAACTGTTTTTT.

The chain couples TRBV25-1 to TRBJ2-3; D might be TRBD1 or TRBD2, each matching 5 bases. V lost 7 bases to trimming and J lost 3 bases, with 17 bases between them. This CDR3 comprises 15 residues. The germline V gene has CDR1 MGHDK and CDR2 SYGVNS. The CDR3 DNA is TGTGCCAGCACTCGAGGGAGAGGGGAGACAGATACGCAGTATTTT. Its translation: CASTRGRGETDTQYF.

V is TRBV11-3 and J is TRBJ2-1; D not certain. Germline V CDR1 and CDR2: SGHNT, YENEEA. This CDR3 contains 15 residues. Deletions cut 3 bases from V and 0 bases from J, with 9 bases between. The CDR3 sequence is CASSLLKSSYNEQFF. In nucleotides, the CDR3 is TGTGCCAGCAGCTTGTTGAAAAGCTCCTACAATGAGCAGTTCTTC.

This sequence joins TRBV3-1 and TRBJ1-3, with D possibly being TRBD1 (5 bases). This CDR3 spans 15 amino acids. Between the trimmed V and J ends, which lost 4 bases and 4 bases, there was a span of 14 bases. The germline CDR1 and CDR2 sequences are LGHDT and YNNKEL (reference sequence). CDR3 sequence (DNA): TGTGCCAGCAGCCCGACAGTGAATCAAGGAAACACCATATATTTT. This sequence encodes CASSPTVNQGNTIYF. The whole variable domain, remainder taken from reference TRBV3-1 and TRBJ1-3, is DTAVSQTPKYLVTQMGNDKSIKCEQNLGHDTMYWYKQDSKKFLKIMFSYNNKELIINETVPNRFSPKSPDKAHLNLHINSLELGDSAVYFCASSPTVNQGNTIYFGEGSWLTVV.

The gene calls are TRBV7-9 and TRBJ1-1; no clear D. The CDR3 sequence is 16 residues long. V was pared by 0 bases and J by 0 bases, with 11 bases between. Per the germline V gene, CDR1 is SEHNR and CDR2 is FQNEAQ (reference sequence). The CDR3 here is CASSLAISELNTEAFF. The CDR3 nucleotides read TGTGCCAGCAGCTTAGCAATATCAGAACTGAACACTGAAGCTTTCTTT.

This chain connects TRBV20-1 to TRBJ2-7; 10 bases fit TRBD1. The CDR3 runs to 18 residues. The junction had 16 bases not matched to a gene; V was cut back by 0 bases and J by 5 bases. Germline CDR1 and CDR2: DFQATT and SNEGSKA (reference sequence). CDR3 sequence (DNA): TGCAGTGCTAGAGACCGAGTGGACCTGACAGGGGGCAACGACGAGCAGTACTTC. Protein sequence: CSARDRVDLTGGNDEQYF.

This clonotype was observed a handful of times. This chain links TRBV12-3 or TRBV12-4 with TRBJ2-2; the D is unclear. This CDR3 has 14 residues. V shed 5 bases and J shed 8 bases, with 15 bases lying between them. For the CDR3, the DNA is TGTGCCAGCAGTCCACCCAACATGGGGGGGGAGCTGTTTTTT. Translating gives CASSPPNMGGELFF.

Only a few counts were recorded for this clonotype. This chain connects TRBV3-1 to TRBJ2-6; possible D gene TRBD2, 6 bases. The V and J ends lost 1 base and 2 bases respectively, with 15 bases between them. Germline V gene lookup returns CDR1 LGHDT and CDR2 YNNKEL (reference sequence). The length of the CDR3 is 18 residues. The CDR3 region is CASSQGVRGKPGANVLTF. The CDR3 region has the DNA TGTGCCAGCAGCCAAGGAGTCCGGGGGAAGCCTGGGGCCAACGTCCTGACTTTC.

The V call is TRBV29-1, the J call TRBJ1-1, with D possibly matching TRBD1 (5 bases). The V gene lost 5 bases and the J gene lost 3 bases, with 13 bases spanning the gap. This CDR3 has 13 amino acids. The V gene's germline CDR1 is SQVTM and CDR2 ANQGSEA. CDR3 in DNA: TGCAGCGTTACAGGCTGGGTATACACTGAAGCTTTCTTT. Amino acids: CSVTGWVYTEAFF.

This clonotype was seen a handful of times. This chain links TRBV24-1 with TRBJ2-5; TRBD1 matches at 7 bases. V shed 7 bases and J 0 bases; nucleotides not matched to a gene: 16. Looked up from germline, CDR1 is KGHDR and CDR2 is SFDVKD. CDR3 size: 18 residues. CDR3 sequence: CATSGRTGGPHYQETQYF. The CDR3 bases are TGTGCCACCAGCGGAAGGACAGGAGGACCCCATTACCAAGAGACCCAGTACTTC.

The V gene is TRBV18, the J gene TRBJ1-3; TRBD1 is a possible D gene (5 bases). Trimming removed 0 bases at V and 0 bases at J, with 9 bases between. Germline loops: CDR1 KGHSH, CDR2 LQKENI. The CDR3 spans 16 residues. CDR3 loop: CASSPPEGSSGNTIYF. DNA for the CDR3: TGTGCCAGCTCACCACCCGAGGGGTCCTCTGGAAACACCATATATTTT.

This clonotype was seen many times. This chain uses TRBV5-1 with TRBJ2-3; 10 nucleotides agree with TRBD2. The CDR3 loop spans 15 amino acids. Germline CDR1 is SGHRS and CDR2 is YFSETQ. V gave up 2 bases and J gave up 7 bases; unmatched junction bases: 7. This CDR3 reads CASSFASGGDNTQYF. The CDR3 nucleotides are TGCGCCAGCAGCTTCGCTAGCGGGGGTGACAATACGCAGTATTTT.

This CDR3 is CASSIDRDNEQFF. CDR3 nucleotide sequence: TGTGCCAGCAGCATAGACCGAGACAATGAGCAGTTCTTC. This chain joins TRBV7-3 and TRBJ2-1; no reliable D call. V was trimmed by 5 bases and J by 5 bases, leaving 10 bases between them. The CDR3 totals 13 residues. Germline V CDR1 and CDR2: SGHTA, FQGTGA.

The V call is TRBV11-2, the J call TRBJ2-7; TRBD1 or TRBD2 may be the D gene (5 bases each). The CDR3 loop spans 18 amino acids. Trimming cost V 5 bases and J 0 bases, with 23 bases left between them. Germline V CDR1 and CDR2: SGHAT, FQNNGV. The CDR3 sequence: CASSGHPRGPSSSYEQYF. CDR3 in DNA: TGTGCCAGCAGCGGACATCCGAGGGGACCCAGTAGCTCCTACGAGCAGTACTTC.

This clonotype was seen more than once but under ten times. The V call is TRBV12-3 or TRBV12-4, the J call TRBJ2-2; D ambiguous. This CDR3 contains 16 residues. Trimming took off 6 bases at V and 0 bases at J, with 14 bases between the two ends. The CDR3: CASSTLGSPNTGELFF. CDR3 DNA: TGTGCCAGCAGCACTTTAGGCAGCCCGAACACCGGGGAGCTGTTTTTT.

The CDR3, as DNA: TGTGCCAGCCGAACGGGGGGTATGTACAATGAGCAGTTCTTC. Its translation: CASRTGGMYNEQFF. V usage is TRBV18 and J usage is TRBJ2-1; 7 bases fit TRBD2. The trim removed 8 bases at V and 4 bases at J, leaving 8 bases unmatched. The germline V gene has CDR1 KGHSH and CDR2 LQKENI. This CDR3 region has 14 residues.

This chain links TRBV18 with TRBJ1-1; TRBD1 agrees at 10 bases. The CDR3 sequence is 16 residues long. Germline V gene data show CDR1 as KGHSH and CDR2 as LQKENI. V lost 6 bases and J lost 0; bases outside the gene matches: 7. This chain's CDR3 is CASSPGTGVMNTEAFF. In DNA, the CDR3 is TGTGCCAGCTCTCCCGGGACAGGGGTAATGAACACTGAAGCTTTCTTT.

CDR3 DNA sequence: TGTGCCAGCAGCACGACGGGACAGGGCTTGGAGACCCAGTACTTC. This codes for CASSTTGQGLETQYF. This chain uses TRBV7-2 with TRBJ2-5, with 9 nucleotides matching TRBD1. Germline CDR1 reads SGHTA; CDR2 reads FQGNSA. V lost 5 bases, J lost 5 bases, and 9 bases stayed unmatched. CDR3 length: 15 residues.

This rearrangement joins TRBV7-9 to TRBJ1-1; tentatively, D is TRBD1 (6 bases). V gave up 4 bases and J gave up 3 bases, with 15 bases separating them. The CDR3 contains 15 residues. Germline V CDR1 and CDR2: SEHNR, FQNEAQ (reference sequence). The CDR3 DNA reads as TGTGCCAGCAGCTCGCGCAGGGGATTGGACACTGAAGCTTTCTTT. The encoded protein is CASSSRRGLDTEAFF.

The table lists this clonotype with a count of one. The chain carries TRBV19 and TRBJ2-7; TRBD2 matches 10 bases. CDR1 is LNHDA, CDR2 SQIVND, per germline (reference sequence). The CDR3 totals 16 residues. V lost 3 bases and J lost 0; bases outside the gene matches: 5. The CDR3, as DNA: TGTGCCAGTAGTATCGGGACTAGCGCGTACTCCTACGAGCAGTACTTC. Residues: CASSIGTSAYSYEQYF. The whole variable domain, remainder taken from reference TRBV19 and TRBJ2-7, is DGGITQSPKYLFRKEGQNVTLSCEQNLNHDAMYWYRQDPGQGLRLIYYSQIVNDFQKGDIAEGYSVSREKKESFPLTVTSAQKNPTAFYLCASSIGTSAYSYEQYFGPGTRLTVT.

V and J are TRBV7-9 and TRBJ1-2; tentative D call: TRBD1 (5 bases). Trimming took 5 bases from V and 8 from J, leaving 12 bases between them. The CDR3 runs 12 residues. Germline assignment: CDR1 SEHNR and CDR2 FQNEAQ (reference sequence). The CDR3 DNA reads as TGTGCCAGCAGCACGCAGGGATACGGCTACACCTTC. This codes for CASSTQGYGYTF.

This clonotype has a handful of counts. The rearrangement links TRBV7-2 to TRBJ2-2; D may be TRBD2 (6 bases). The CDR3 length is 14 residues. Trimming pared 1 base from V and 6 bases from J, leaving 9 bases between. CDR1 SGHTA and CDR2 FQGNSA come from the germline V gene. DNA for the CDR3: TGTGCCAGCAGCTTAGGGGGACTCTCCGGGGAGCTGTTTTTT. Protein: CASSLGGLSGELFF.

To note about this clonotype: A read error may explain this, as a much larger clone is one base away. This sequence joins TRBV7-3 and TRBJ2-2; TRBD2 is a possible D gene (6 bases). This CDR3 is built from 12 residues. Deletions cut 6 bases from V and 9 bases from J, with 11 bases between. The germline CDR1 and CDR2 sequences are SGHTA and FQGTGA. The chain's CDR3 is CASRRENWELFF. The DNA of the CDR3 is TGTGCCAGCAGACGGGAGAACTGGGAGCTGTTTTTT. Full variable domain (missing parts from reference TRBV7-3 and TRBJ2-2): GAGVSQTPSNKVTEKGKYVELRCDPISGHTALYWYRQSLGQGPEFLIYFQGTGAADDSGLPNDRFFAVRPEGSVSTLKIQRTERGDSAVYLCASRRENWELFFGEGSRLTVL.